Each of the 10 T cell receptor beta chains below was sequenced from the same sample in a study of blood T cells in healthy people across ages. With a J-beta primer mix and a sample-barcoded 5' primer, a second PCR ran about 7 to 12 cycles. Each CDR3 protein is one row after TCRdb ran MiXCR on the 5' RACE reads. The data hold 450,000 to 700,000 distinct CDR3 sequences, with approximately 25% observed a single time. Material for sequencing was blood. These receptors were taken from a woman aged 70-85 years in good health.

The V and J genes are TRBV7-3 and TRBJ1-1; weak D call: TRBD1 (6 bases). V dropped 6 bases and J dropped 1 base, with 6 bases sitting between them. This CDR3 is 12 amino acids long. Germline V CDR1 and CDR2: SGHTA, FQGTGA. The CDR3 DNA reads as TGTGCCAGCAGGGGACAGAACACTGAAGCTTTCTTT. It translates to CASRGQNTEAFF. The full variable domain, in which reference TRBV7-3 and TRBJ1-1 provide the parts outside the CDR3, is GAGVSQTPSNKVTEKGKYVELRCDPISGHTALYWYRQSLGQGPEFLIYFQGTGAADDSGLPNDRFFAVRPEGSVSTLKIQRTERGDSAVYLCASRGQNTEAFFGQGTRLTVV.

The genes are TRBV28 and TRBJ1-1; D may be TRBD1 (5 bases). V was shortened by 2 bases and J by 4 bases, with 14 bases between the two germline ends. Germline lookup yields CDR1 MDHEN and CDR2 SYDVKM. CDR3 length: 15 residues. CDR3 protein: CASSLPVREATEAFF. CDR3 DNA: TGTGCCAGCAGTTTACCGGTCAGGGAGGCCACTGAAGCTTTCTTT.

The chain is built from TRBV20-1 and TRBJ1-3; D unclear. Trimming stripped 6 bases from V and 2 bases from J, with 5 bases between. The CDR3 consists of 11 residues. Germline V gives CDR1 DFQATT, CDR2 SNEGSKA (reference sequence). The CDR3 loop reads CSANTGNTIYF. CDR3 nucleotide sequence: TGCAGTGCGAACACTGGAAACACCATATATTTT.

This clonotype was counted between two and nine times. The chain's CDR3 is CSAGKLNTEAFF. Here the CDR3 DNA reads TGCAGTGCTGGAAAGCTGAACACTGAAGCTTTCTTT. The V gene is TRBV20-1, the J gene TRBJ1-1; D uncertain. Trimming pared 5 bases from V and 0 bases from J, leaving 7 bases between. The CDR3 length is 12 residues. The germline CDR1 and CDR2 sequences are DFQATT and SNEGSKA (reference sequence).

The table lists this clonotype with a few counts. V and J are TRBV15 and TRBJ2-7, with a weak D call TRBD2 (6 bases). Looked up from germline, CDR1 is LNHNV and CDR2 is YYDKDF (reference sequence). Deletions cut 4 bases from V and 2 bases from J, with 12 bases between. The CDR3 sequence is 14 residues long. The CDR3 coding sequence is TGTGCCACCAGCACTCCTAGCGAGACCTACGAGCAGTACTTC. Amino acids: CATSTPSETYEQYF.

This clonotype was seen a handful of times. The chain has TRBV7-2 and TRBJ2-4; D could derive from TRBD1 or TRBD2 (7 bases each). The V and J ends lost 5 bases and 9 bases respectively, with 17 bases between them. The CDR3 has 14 residues. Germline V gene lookup returns CDR1 SGHTA and CDR2 FQGNSA. CDR3: CASSQGGGQFIQYF. The CDR3 coding sequence is TGTGCCAGCAGCCAAGGGGGGGGACAGTTCATTCAGTACTTC. Drawing the rest from reference TRBV7-2 and TRBJ2-4, the complete variable domain is GAGVSQSPSNKVTEKGKDVELRCDPISGHTALYWYRQSLGQGLEFLIYFQGNSAPDKSGLPSDRFSAERTGGSVSTLTIQRTQQEDSAVYLCASSQGGGQFIQYFGAGTRLSVL.

This sequence joins TRBV29-1 and TRBJ2-5; no clear D gene. Trimming shortened V by 5 bases and J by 2 bases, and 9 bases separated the two germline ends. Germline lookup yields CDR1 SQVTM and CDR2 ANQGSEA. The CDR3 contains 12 residues. The CDR3 region is CSVFHAQETQYF. For the CDR3, the DNA is TGCAGCGTTTTTCACGCTCAAGAGACCCAGTACTTC.

This clonotype showed up just a few times. J is TRBJ2-5 and V is TRBV5-1; D might be TRBD2 (6 bases). The J call may be faulty, since TRBJ2-1 better matches the DNA end. CDR3 length: 15 amino acids. The V gene's germline CDR1 is SGHRS and CDR2 YFSETQ. DNA of the CDR3: TGCGCCAGCTCCCGGAGGGCCGACGCTAACAATGAGCAGTTCTTC. Translation gives CASSRRADANNEQFF.

The V call is TRBV6-6, the J call TRBJ2-1, with D maybe TRBD1 (6 bases). The J call may be faulty, since TRBJ2-7 better matches the DNA end. The CDR3 contains 13 residues. In germline, CDR1 is MNHNY, CDR2 SVGAGI (reference sequence). The CDR3 region is CASSYRRGYEQYF. CDR3 sequence (DNA): TGTGCCAGCAGTTACCGCAGGGGCTACGAGCAGTACTTC.

The gene calls are TRBV7-9 and TRBJ2-6, with D tentatively TRBD1 (5 bases). Germline V gives CDR1 SEHNR, CDR2 FQNEAQ (reference sequence). Trimming took 2 bases from V and 0 from J, leaving 11 bases between them. The CDR3 is 17 amino acids. In DNA form, the CDR3 reads TGTGCCAGCAGCTTACAGGGTTCCCCCTCTGGGGCCAACGTCCTGACTTTC. Protein sequence: CASSLQGSPSGANVLTF.